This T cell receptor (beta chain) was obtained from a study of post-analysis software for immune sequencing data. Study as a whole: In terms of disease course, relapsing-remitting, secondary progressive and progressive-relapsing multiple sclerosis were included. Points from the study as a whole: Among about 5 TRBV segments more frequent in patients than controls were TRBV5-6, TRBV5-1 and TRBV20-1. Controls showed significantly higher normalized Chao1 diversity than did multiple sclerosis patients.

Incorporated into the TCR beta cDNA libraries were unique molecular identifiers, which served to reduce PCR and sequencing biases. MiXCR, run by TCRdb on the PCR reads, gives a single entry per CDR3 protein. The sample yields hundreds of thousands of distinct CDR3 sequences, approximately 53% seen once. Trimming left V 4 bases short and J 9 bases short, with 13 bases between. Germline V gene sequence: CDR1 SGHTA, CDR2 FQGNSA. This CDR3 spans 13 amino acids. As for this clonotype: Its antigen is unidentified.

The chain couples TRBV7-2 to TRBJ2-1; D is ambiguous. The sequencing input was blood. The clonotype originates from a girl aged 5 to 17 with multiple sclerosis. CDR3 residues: CASSSDLVGEQFF. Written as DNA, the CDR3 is TGTGCCAGCAGCTCCGACTTGGTAGGTGAGCAGTTCTTC.